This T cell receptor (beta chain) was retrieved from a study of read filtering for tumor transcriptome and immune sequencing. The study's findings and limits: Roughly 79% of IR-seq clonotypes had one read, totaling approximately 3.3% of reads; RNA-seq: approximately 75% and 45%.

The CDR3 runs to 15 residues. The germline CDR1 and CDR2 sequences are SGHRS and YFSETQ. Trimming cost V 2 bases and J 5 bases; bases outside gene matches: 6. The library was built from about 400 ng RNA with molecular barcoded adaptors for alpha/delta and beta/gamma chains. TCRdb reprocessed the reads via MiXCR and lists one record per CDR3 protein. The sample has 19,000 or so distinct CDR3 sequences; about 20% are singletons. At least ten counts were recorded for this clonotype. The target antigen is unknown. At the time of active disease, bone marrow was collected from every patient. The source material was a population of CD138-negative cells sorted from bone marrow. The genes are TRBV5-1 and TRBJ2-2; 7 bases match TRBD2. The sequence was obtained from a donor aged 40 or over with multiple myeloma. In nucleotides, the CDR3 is TGCGCCAGCAGCTTAGGCGGGAGTGGAACCGGGGAGCTGTTTTTT. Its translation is CASSLGGSGTGELFF.